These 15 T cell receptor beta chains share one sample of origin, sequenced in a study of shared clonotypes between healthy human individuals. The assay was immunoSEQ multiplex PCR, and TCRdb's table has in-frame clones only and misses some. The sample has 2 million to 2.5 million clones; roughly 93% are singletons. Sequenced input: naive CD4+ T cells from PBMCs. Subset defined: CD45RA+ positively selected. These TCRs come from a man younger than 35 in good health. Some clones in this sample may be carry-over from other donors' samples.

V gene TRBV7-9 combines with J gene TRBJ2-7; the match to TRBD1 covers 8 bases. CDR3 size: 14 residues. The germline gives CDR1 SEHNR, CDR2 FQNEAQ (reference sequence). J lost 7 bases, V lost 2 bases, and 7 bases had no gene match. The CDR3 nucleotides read TGTGCCAGCAGCTTATTCCAGGGGGCGTCTGAGCAGTACTTC. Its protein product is CASSLFQGASEQYF.

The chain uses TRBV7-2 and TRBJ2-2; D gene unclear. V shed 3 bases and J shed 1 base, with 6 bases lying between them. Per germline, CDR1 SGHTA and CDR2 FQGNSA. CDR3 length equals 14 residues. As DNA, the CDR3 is TGTGCCAGCAGCTTTCAGCTGAACACCGGGGAGCTGTTTTTT. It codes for CASSFQLNTGELFF. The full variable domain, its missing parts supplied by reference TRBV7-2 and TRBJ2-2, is GAGVSQSPSNKVTEKGKDVELRCDPISGHTALYWYRQSLGQGLEFLIYFQGNSAPDKSGLPSDRFSAERTGGSVSTLTIQRTQQEDSAVYLCASSFQLNTGELFFGEGSRLTVL.

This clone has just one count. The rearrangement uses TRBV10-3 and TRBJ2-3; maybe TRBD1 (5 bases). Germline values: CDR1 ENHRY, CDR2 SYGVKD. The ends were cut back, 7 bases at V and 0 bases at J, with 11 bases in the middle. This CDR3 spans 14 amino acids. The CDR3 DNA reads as TGTGCCATCAATTCAGGGAAGAGCACAGATACGCAGTATTTT. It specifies CAINSGKSTDTQYF.

CDR3 DNA: TGTGCCAGCTCACCAGCAAACAGGGGGGAGGATCAGCCCCAGCATTTT. Translation gives CASSPANRGEDQPQHF. The chain has TRBV18 and TRBJ1-5, with 8 positions matching TRBD1. Germline trimming cut 2 bases from V and 5 bases from J; bases unmatched to any gene: 8. The germline V gene has CDR1 KGHSH and CDR2 LQKENI. The CDR3 has 16 amino acids.

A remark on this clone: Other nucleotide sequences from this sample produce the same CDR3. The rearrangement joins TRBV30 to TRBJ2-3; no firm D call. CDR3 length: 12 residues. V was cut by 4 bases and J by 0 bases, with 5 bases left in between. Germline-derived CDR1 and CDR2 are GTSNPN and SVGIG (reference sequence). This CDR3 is CAWTRSTDTQYF. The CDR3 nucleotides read TGTGCCTGGACTAGAAGCACAGATACGCAGTATTTT.

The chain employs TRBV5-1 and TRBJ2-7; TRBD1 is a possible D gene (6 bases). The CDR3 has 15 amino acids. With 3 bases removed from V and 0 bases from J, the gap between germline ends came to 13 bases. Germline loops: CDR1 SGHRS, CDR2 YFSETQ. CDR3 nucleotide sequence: TGCGCCAGCAGCTCGGGGACAACGAACTCCTACGAGCAGTACTTC. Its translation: CASSSGTTNSYEQYF.

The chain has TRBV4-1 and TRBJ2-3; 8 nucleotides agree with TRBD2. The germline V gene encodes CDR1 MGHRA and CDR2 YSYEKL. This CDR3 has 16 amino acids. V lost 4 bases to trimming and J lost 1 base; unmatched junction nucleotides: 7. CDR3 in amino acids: CASSRSSTSGTDTQYF. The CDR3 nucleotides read TGCGCCAGCAGCCGATCATCGACTAGCGGCACAGATACGCAGTATTTT.

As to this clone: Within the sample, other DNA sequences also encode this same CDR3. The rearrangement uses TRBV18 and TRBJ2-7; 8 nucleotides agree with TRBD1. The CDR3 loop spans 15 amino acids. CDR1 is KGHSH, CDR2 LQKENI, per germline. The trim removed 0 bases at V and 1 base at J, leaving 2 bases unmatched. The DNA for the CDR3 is TGTGCCAGCTCACCACCGGGGACAGGATCCTACGAGCAGTACTTC. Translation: CASSPPGTGSYEQYF. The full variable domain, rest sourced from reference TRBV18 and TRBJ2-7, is NAGVMQNPRHLVRRRGQEARLRCSPMKGHSHVYWYRQLPEEGLKFMVYLQKENIIDESGMPKERFSAEFPKEGPSILRIQQVVRGDSAAYFCASSPPGTGSYEQYFGPGTRLTVT.

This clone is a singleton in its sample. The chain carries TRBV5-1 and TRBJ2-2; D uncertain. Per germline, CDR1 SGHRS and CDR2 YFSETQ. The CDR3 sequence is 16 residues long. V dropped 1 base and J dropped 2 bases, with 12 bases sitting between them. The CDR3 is CASSLQAGENTGELFF. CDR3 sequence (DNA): TGCGCCAGCAGCTTGCAAGCAGGAGAAAACACCGGGGAGCTGTTTTTT.

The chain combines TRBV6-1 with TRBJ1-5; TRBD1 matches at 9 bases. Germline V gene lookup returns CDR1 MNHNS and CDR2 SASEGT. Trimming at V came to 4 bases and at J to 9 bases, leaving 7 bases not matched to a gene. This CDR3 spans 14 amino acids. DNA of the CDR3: TGTGCCAGCAGTGGGACAGGGGAAACGGGGCCCCAGCATTTT. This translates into CASSGTGETGPQHF.

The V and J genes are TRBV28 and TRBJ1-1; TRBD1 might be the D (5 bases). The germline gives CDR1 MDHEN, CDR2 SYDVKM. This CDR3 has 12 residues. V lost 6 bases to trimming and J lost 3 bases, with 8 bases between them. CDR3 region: CASSVGDTEAFF. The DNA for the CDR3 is TGTGCCAGCAGCGTAGGGGACACTGAAGCTTTCTTT.

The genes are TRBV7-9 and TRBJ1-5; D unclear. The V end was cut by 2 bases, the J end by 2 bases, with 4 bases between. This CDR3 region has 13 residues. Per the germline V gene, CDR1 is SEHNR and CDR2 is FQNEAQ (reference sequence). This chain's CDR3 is CASSLMGNQPQHF. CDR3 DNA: TGTGCCAGCAGCTTAATGGGCAATCAGCCCCAGCATTTT.

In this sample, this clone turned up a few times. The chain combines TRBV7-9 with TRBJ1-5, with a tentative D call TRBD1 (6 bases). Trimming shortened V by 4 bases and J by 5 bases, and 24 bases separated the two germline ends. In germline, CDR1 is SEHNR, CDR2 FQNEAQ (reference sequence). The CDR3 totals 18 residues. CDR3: CASSSPRPGTMADQPQHF. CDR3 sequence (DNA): TGTGCCAGCAGCTCACCCCGACCCGGGACAATGGCCGATCAGCCCCAGCATTTT. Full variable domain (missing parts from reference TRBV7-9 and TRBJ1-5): DTGVSQNPRHKITKRGQNVTFRCDPISEHNRLYWYRQTLGQGPEFLTYFQNEAQLEKSRLLSDRFSAERPKGSFSTLEIQRTEQGDSAMYLCASSSPRPGTMADQPQHFGDGTRLSIL.

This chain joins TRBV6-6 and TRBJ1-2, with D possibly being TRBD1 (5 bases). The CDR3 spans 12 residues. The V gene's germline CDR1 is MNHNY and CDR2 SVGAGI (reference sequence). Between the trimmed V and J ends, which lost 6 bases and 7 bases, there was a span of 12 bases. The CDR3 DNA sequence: TGTGCCAGCAGATGGGGGGAGGGTGGCTACACCTTC. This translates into CASRWGEGGYTF.

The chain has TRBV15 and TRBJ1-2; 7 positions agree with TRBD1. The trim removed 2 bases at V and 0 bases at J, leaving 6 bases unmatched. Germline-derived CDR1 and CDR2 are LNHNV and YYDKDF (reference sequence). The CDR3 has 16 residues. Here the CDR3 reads CATSRLRTGSNYGYTF. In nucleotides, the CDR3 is TGTGCCACCAGCAGACTCCGGACAGGTTCTAACTATGGCTACACCTTC.